This paragraph covers one T cell receptor beta chain sequence. This clonotype has a count of ten or more. The antigen it binds to is not known. The record has no base qualities; no much larger clone is one base away. The data were produced on an Illumina HiSeq 2500. Quantitative 5'-RACE with molecular barcodes was used to prepare TCR beta libraries. The authors' analysis ran thus. To identify disease-linked TCR variants, a new computational method was used, one built on a probabilistic model of VDJ rearrangement. TCRdb reworked the public reads: Q25 trimming with fastp, MiXCR clone assembly, productive beta chains retained. Here each entry gathers all rows of one CDR3 protein and keeps the most common genes and DNA. In this record, the V and J calls reflect TCRdb's handling and not the investigators' own analysis. Present in this sample are 150,000 or so distinct CDR3 sequences, 11% of which were seen just once. The ten largest clones capture about 27% of the sample.

The CDR3 covers 13 residues, taking in both the cysteine and the phenylalanine. Only the CDR3 part of the read is kept: 39 bases, read in frame from the first base. The junction carries 10 bases between V and J, which are trimmed by 6 bases and 5 bases respectively. CDR1 and CDR2, looked up from the germline V gene, are MNHNS and SASEGT. The sample originates from a study of CD8 T cells in ankylosing spondylitis (dated by TCRdb to about 2017). General notes on the study: T cell receptor beta repertoires were profiled in healthy donors and ankylosing spondylitis patients so that disease-linked TCR variants could be found. In total, the full study cohort was made up of some 110 healthy donors and some 26 ankylosing spondylitis patients. Peripheral blood was sampled, and synovial fluid was also collected from ankylosing spondylitis patients. General study outcomes and caveats: The disease-linked clones were reported as significantly enriched in matched synovial fluid samples from ankylosing spondylitis patients. Some of the motif variants had been reported before in the synovial fluid and blood of reactive arthritis patients, a finding that suggests common disease-initiation mechanisms. A TCR beta motif made up of under ten highly homologous amino acid variants appeared to be characteristic of blood from ankylosing spondylitis patients. In peripheral blood, the disease-linked clones were found at relatively low frequencies and had a CD8+ phenotype.

Here the chain combines TRBV6-1 and TRBJ2-2; there is no confident call for the D gene. The clonotype originates from a male donor with ankylosing spondylitis or in good health (not recorded which). Sequenced material: blood, either unsorted or a sorted T cell fraction (not recorded which). The DNA sequence is TGTGCCAGCAGAACGCTAACTACCGGGGAGCTGTTTTTT. Its protein is CASRTLTTGELFF.